Following are 6 T cell receptor beta chains from one sample sequenced in a study of blood T cells in healthy people across ages. PCR was performed a second time for roughly 6 to 12 cycles using a sample-barcoded 5' primer and a J-beta primer mix. TCRdb processed the 5' RACE reads anew with MiXCR; each CDR3 protein has one entry. Of more than 800,000 distinct CDR3 sequences listed, about 28% are singletons. The sequencing input was blood. The source of these receptors is a woman aged 80 or older in good health.

This clonotype occurred a few times. A much larger clone sits a single nucleotide away, making a read error possible. This chain joins TRBV7-2 and TRBJ2-3, with D tentatively TRBD1 (5 bases). V lost 3 bases to trimming and J lost 13 bases, with 17 bases between them. Germline CDR1 reads SGHTA; CDR2 reads FQGNSA. The CDR3 extends over 13 amino acids. This chain's CDR3 is CASSFGHNAPKYF. CDR3 DNA: TGTGCCAGCAGCTTCGGACACAACGCCCCTAAGTATTTT.

In regard to this clonotype: A much larger clone is a single base away; this may be a read error. V usage is TRBV6-6 and J usage is TRBJ2-7; D possibly corresponds to TRBD1 (6 bases). Germline V lookup: CDR1 MNHNY, CDR2 SVGAGI (reference sequence). The CDR3 length is 16 residues. Trimming stripped 5 bases from V and 7 bases from J, with 24 bases between. The CDR3 region has the DNA TGTGCCAGCAGTCAGCTAGGGGGTTTCTCCTACAATGAGCAGTACTTC. Translation: CASSQLGGFSYNEQYF.

V is TRBV20-1 and J is TRBJ2-5; TRBD2 is a possible D gene (6 bases). This CDR3 region has 14 residues. Germline-derived CDR1 and CDR2 are DFQATT and SNEGSKA (reference sequence). The V gene lost 1 base and the J gene lost 1 base, with 10 bases spanning the gap. CDR3 nucleotides: TGCAGTGCTAGAGGACGGGACTTCCAAGAGACCCAGTACTTC. This codes for CSARGRDFQETQYF.

This clonotype was observed many times. The chain recombines TRBV6-2 or TRBV6-3 with TRBJ1-5; D gene unclear. V was shortened by 6 bases and J by 2 bases, with 11 bases between the two germline ends. Germline V CDR1 and CDR2: MNHEY, SVGEGT. CDR3 size: 14 residues. The CDR3 DNA follows: TGTGCCAGCAGCCCCTACATAGGCAATCAGCCCCAGCATTTT. Translating gives CASSPYIGNQPQHF.

The chain recombines TRBV7-2 with TRBJ2-1; 11 bases fit TRBD1. Germline V gives CDR1 SGHTA, CDR2 FQGNSA. This CDR3 spans 16 amino acids. Germline trimming cut 2 bases from V and 6 bases from J; bases unmatched to any gene: 6. The DNA for the CDR3 is TGTGCCAGCAGCTTACGAACGGGGACAGGGGGCAATGAGCAGTTCTTC. As protein: CASSLRTGTGGNEQFF. Variable domain in full (rest from reference TRBV7-2 and TRBJ2-1): GAGVSQSPSNKVTEKGKDVELRCDPISGHTALYWYRQSLGQGLEFLIYFQGNSAPDKSGLPSDRFSAERTGGSVSTLTIQRTQQEDSAVYLCASSLRTGTGGNEQFFGPGTRLTVL.

This clonotype was detected many times. V is TRBV5-1 and J is TRBJ1-2; TRBD1 matches at 8 bases. Per germline, CDR1 SGHRS and CDR2 YFSETQ. This CDR3 region has 12 residues. The V segment lost 4 bases and the J segment 10 bases; nucleotides outside the gene matches: 6. DNA for the CDR3: TGCGCCAGCAGCCATGGACAGGGAGACTACACCTTC. Its protein product is CASSHGQGDYTF.